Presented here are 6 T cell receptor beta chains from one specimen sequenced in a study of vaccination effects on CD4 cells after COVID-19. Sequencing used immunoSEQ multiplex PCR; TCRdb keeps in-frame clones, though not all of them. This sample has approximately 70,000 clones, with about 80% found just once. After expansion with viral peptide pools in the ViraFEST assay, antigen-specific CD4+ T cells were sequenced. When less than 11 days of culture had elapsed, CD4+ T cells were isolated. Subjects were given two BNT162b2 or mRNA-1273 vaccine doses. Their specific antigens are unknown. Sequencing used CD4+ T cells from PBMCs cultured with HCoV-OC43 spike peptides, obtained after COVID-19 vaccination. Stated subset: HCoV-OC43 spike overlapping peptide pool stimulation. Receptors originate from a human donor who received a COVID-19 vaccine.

As DNA, the CDR3 is TGTGCCAGCAGCCCCGGGACACCGGGAGGCTACACCTTC. Its protein is CASSPGTPGGYTF. The V call is TRBV5-4, the J call TRBJ1-2; a possible D gene is TRBD1 (6 bases). V lost 4 bases and J 8 bases, leaving 15 bases between the germline ends. The germline V gene encodes CDR1 SGHNT and CDR2 YYREEE (reference sequence). The CDR3 contains 13 residues.

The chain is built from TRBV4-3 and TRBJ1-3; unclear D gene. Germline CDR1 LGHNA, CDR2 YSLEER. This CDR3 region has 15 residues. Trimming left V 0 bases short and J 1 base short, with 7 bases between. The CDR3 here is CASSQEKASGNTIYF. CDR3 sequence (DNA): TGCGCCAGCAGCCAAGAAAAAGCTTCTGGAAACACCATATATTTT.

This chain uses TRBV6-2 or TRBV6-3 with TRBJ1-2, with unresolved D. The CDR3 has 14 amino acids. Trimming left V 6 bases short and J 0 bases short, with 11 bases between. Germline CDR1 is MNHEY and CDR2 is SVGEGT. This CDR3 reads CASSTGFANYGYTF. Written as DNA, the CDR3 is TGTGCCAGCAGCACCGGGTTCGCTAACTATGGCTACACCTTC.

The DNA of the CDR3 is TGTGCCAGCAGAACGACGGCTAACTATGGCTACACCTTC. This codes for CASRTTANYGYTF. This chain uses TRBV28 with TRBJ1-2; D gene uncertain. The V end was cut by 6 bases, the J end by 0 bases, with 8 bases between. The CDR3 runs to 13 residues. Germline values: CDR1 MDHEN, CDR2 SYDVKM.

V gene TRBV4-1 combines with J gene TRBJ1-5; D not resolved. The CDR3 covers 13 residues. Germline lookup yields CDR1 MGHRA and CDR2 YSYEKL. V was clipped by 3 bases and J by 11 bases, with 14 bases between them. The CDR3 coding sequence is TGCGCCAGCAGCCAGGGCGGGGAAGGGTCCCAGCATTTT. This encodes CASSQGGEGSQHF.

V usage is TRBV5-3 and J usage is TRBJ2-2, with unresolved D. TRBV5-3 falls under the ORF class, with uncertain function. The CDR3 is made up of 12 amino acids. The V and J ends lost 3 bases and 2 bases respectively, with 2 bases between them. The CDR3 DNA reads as TGTGCCAGAAGCTCCAACACCGGGGAGCTGTTTTTT. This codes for CARSSNTGELFF.